The 3 T cell receptor beta chains reported below all come from one sample, sequenced in a study of CD8+ T cells in alopecia areata. cDNA reverse transcribed from extracted RNA served as the sequencing template. Only in-frame clones appear in the TCRdb table, and some are missing; sequencing was by immunoSEQ multiplex PCR. This table has 250,000 to 300,000 clones, over 45% appearing once. Described treatment: oral pan-JAK inhibitor, 5-10 mg twice daily. The sample here was CD4+ T cells sorted from blood, taken at week 24, from a patient treated with tofacitinib. Receptors were obtained from a human donor with alopecia areata.

This clone was recorded once. V gene TRBV11-1 combines with J gene TRBJ2-1; D is perhaps TRBD2 (6 bases). With 4 bases removed from V and 4 bases from J, the gap between germline ends came to 20 bases. Germline V gene lookup returns CDR1 SGHAT and CDR2 FQDESV (reference sequence). This CDR3 spans 17 amino acids. The CDR3 sequence is CASSSRRRLGGYNEQFF. The CDR3, as DNA: TGTGCCAGCAGCTCTAGGAGACGCCTCGGGGGTTACAATGAGCAGTTCTTC.

This clone was seen only a few times. The rearrangement joins TRBV28 to TRBJ2-7, with D unresolved. The CDR3 runs 12 residues. Trimming removed 3 bases at V and 6 bases at J, with 9 bases between. From germline, CDR1 is MDHEN and CDR2 SYDVKM. The CDR3 sequence: CASSLVSTEQYF. DNA of the CDR3: TGTGCCAGCAGTTTGGTGAGCACCGAGCAGTACTTC.

The V call is TRBV15, the J call TRBJ1-3; 7 bases are a match to TRBD1. The CDR3 has 15 amino acids. The junction had 6 bases not matched to a gene; V was cut back by 7 bases and J by 0 bases. The germline gives CDR1 LNHNV, CDR2 YYDKDF (reference sequence). CDR3 residues: CATTPTGNSGNTIYF. The CDR3 coding sequence is TGTGCCACCACCCCGACAGGGAACTCTGGAAACACCATATATTTT.